This T cell receptor beta chain was identified during a study of OX40 agonist ivuxolimab in advanced cancers. Turning to the study itself: Of mixed ages from 23 to 79 and averaging about 65 years, the group was around 78% male. Study observations and caveats: At 0.1 to 3.0 mg/kg and by week 6, clonal expansion occurred in CD4+ and CD8+ blood T cells.

Between the trimmed V and J ends, which lost 6 bases and 5 bases, there was a span of 16 bases. The CDR3 consists of 15 residues. Germline V CDR1 and CDR2: WSHSY, SAAADI. Some clones are missing from TCRdb's copy, which holds only in-frame ones; the method was immunoSEQ multiplex PCR. The sample comprises approximately 69,000 clones, 88% of which are singletons, and 2.5% to 3% rests with the top ten. Comments on this clone: Its specificity is not known.

The chain employs TRBV10-2 and TRBJ1-4, with a tentative D call TRBD1 (6 bases). The sample in question was CD4+ or CD8+ T cells sorted from blood, obtained in a trial of the OX40 agonist ivuxolimab. This clonotype originated in an adult with an advanced solid tumor such as melanoma, head and neck, liver or kidney cancer. DNA for the CDR3: TGCGCCAGCAGCAGCTCAGGGGCGTTGAATGAAAAACTGTTTTTT. It specifies CASSSSGALNEKLFF.